These 29 T cell receptor beta chains share one sample of origin, sequenced in a study of Graves' ophthalmopathy and Graves' hyperthyroidism. Amplification of the TCR beta CDR3 regions used RNA transcripts (as template). Second-round multiplex PCR followed a first-round RT-PCR using HTBI primers. TCRdb reanalysed the multiplex PCR reads using MiXCR and keeps one entry per CDR3 protein. Here the sample spans 200,000 to 250,000 distinct CDR3 sequences, around 30% being singletons. The sample consisted of peripheral blood. All receptors come from a man aged 45 to 65 with Graves' ophthalmopathy.

This clonotype was seen at least ten times. The chain carries TRBV6-5 and TRBJ2-5; TRBD2 might be the D (6 bases). Germline V gene sequence: CDR1 MNHEY, CDR2 SVGAGI. Trimming removed 0 bases at V and 2 bases at J, with 13 bases between. CDR3 length: 16 amino acids. The DNA of the CDR3 is TGTGCCAGCAGTTACTCTCGGCGGGACGGGCAAGAGACCCAGTACTTC. Its translation is CASSYSRRDGQETQYF.

This clonotype was detected many times. This may come from a read error, since a much larger clone is one base off. V is TRBV7-9 and J is TRBJ1-6; D is unresolved. Germline loops: CDR1 SEHNR, CDR2 FQNEAQ (reference sequence). Trimming cost V 6 bases and J 7 bases, with 4 bases left between them. The CDR3 has 11 residues. CDR3 region: CASRENSPLHF. CDR3 coding DNA: TGTGCCAGCAGAGAAAATTCACCCCTCCACTTT.

Many counts were recorded for this clonotype. Compared with germline, one end of the junction differs, possibly owing to a read error. The chain links TRBV7-7 to TRBJ2-5; D ambiguous. The CDR3 totals 15 residues. Germline CDR1 is SSHAT and CDR2 is FNYEAQ (reference sequence). CDR3 protein: CASSRRPRGLETQYF. The DNA of the CDR3 is TGTGCTAGCAGCCGTCGGCCCCGCGGCCTGGAGACCCAGTACTTC. Looking up the rest from reference TRBV7-7 and TRBJ2-5 gives the full variable domain: GAGVSQSPRYKVTKRGQDVTLRCDPISSHATLYWYQQALGQGPEFLTYFNYEAQPDKSGLPSDRFSAERPEGSISTLTIQRTEQRDSAMYRCASSRRPRGLETQYFGPGTRLLVL.

The chain is built from TRBV6-2 or TRBV6-3 and TRBJ1-2; D is unresolved. Trimming pared 7 bases from V and 4 bases from J, leaving 13 bases between. This CDR3 comprises 13 residues. Germline CDR1 reads MNHEY; CDR2 reads SVGEGT. The CDR3 coding sequence is TGTGCCAGCACGTGGCCCCCCGGCTATGGCTACACCTTC. Its protein is CASTWPPGYGYTF.

V gene TRBV6-1 combines with J gene TRBJ2-5; D gene uncertain. This CDR3 has 13 amino acids. Germline CDR1 is MNHNS and CDR2 is SASEGT. Deletions cut 6 bases from V and 5 bases from J, with 13 bases between. This chain's CDR3 is CASSQVQRETQYF. DNA for the CDR3: TGTGCCAGCAGCCAAGTTCAGAGGGAGACCCAGTACTTC.

The gene calls are TRBV6-2 or TRBV6-3 and TRBJ1-2; 10 bases are a match to TRBD1. Germline loops: CDR1 MNHEY, CDR2 SVGEGT. V was clipped by 2 bases and J by 6 bases; unmatched bases: 18. The CDR3 covers 19 residues. The CDR3 region is CASSYASDRGRAVHNGYTF. The CDR3 DNA follows: TGTGCCAGCAGTTACGCGAGTGACAGGGGGCGAGCAGTTCATAATGGCTACACCTTC.

The chain joins TRBV10-3 to TRBJ1-5; D unresolved. Germline CDR1 and CDR2: ENHRY and SYGVKD. The CDR3 totals 15 residues. Trimming cost V 3 bases and J 8 bases, with 17 bases left between them. The CDR3 sequence: CAISDQPGGGKPQHF. DNA of the CDR3: TGTGCCATCAGTGATCAGCCTGGAGGAGGTAAGCCCCAGCATTTT.

This clonotype was counted many times. The chain is built from TRBV27 and TRBJ2-7; D gene uncertain. The CDR3 has 14 residues. Germline lookup yields CDR1 MNHEY and CDR2 SMNVEV (reference sequence). The germline V and J ends were trimmed by 4 bases and 2 bases, with 12 bases remaining between them. The CDR3 nucleotides are TGTGCCAGCAGTTCCGAGACCAAACCCTACGAGCAGTACTTC. Its translation: CASSSETKPYEQYF.

The sample holds many counts of this clonotype. The V and J genes are TRBV28 and TRBJ2-7, with D unclear. V was shortened by 6 bases and J by 2 bases, with 5 bases between the two germline ends. The V gene's germline CDR1 is MDHEN and CDR2 SYDVKM. CDR3 length: 11 amino acids. The CDR3 sequence: CASRTAYEQYF. The CDR3 DNA follows: TGTGCCAGCAGGACCGCCTACGAGCAGTACTTC. The variable domain in full, with the rest retrieved from reference TRBV28 and TRBJ2-7, is DVKVTQSSRYLVKRTGEKVFLECVQDMDHENMFWYRQDPGLGLRLIYFSYDVKMKEKGDIPEGYSVSREKKERFSLILESASTNQTSMYLCASRTAYEQYFGPGTRLTVT.

The CDR3 protein is CSAPPGWSNQPQHF. CDR3 in DNA: TGCAGTGCCCCACCGGGGTGGAGCAATCAGCCCCAGCATTTT. This chain links TRBV20-1 with TRBJ1-5; no definite D call. The germline CDR1 and CDR2 sequences are DFQATT and SNEGSKA (reference sequence). Trimming took 6 bases from V and 1 from J, leaving 13 bases between them. The CDR3 extends over 14 amino acids.

This clonotype was picked up many times. This chain uses TRBV20-1 with TRBJ1-2, with 9 nucleotides matching TRBD1. CDR1 is DFQATT, CDR2 SNEGSKA, per germline (reference sequence). There are 14 residues in the CDR3. Trimming at V came to 3 bases and at J to 6 bases, leaving 8 bases not matched to a gene. The CDR3 sequence: CSASAQGAQDGYTF. CDR3 in DNA: TGCAGTGCTAGTGCACAGGGGGCGCAGGATGGCTACACCTTC.

The chain has TRBV28 and TRBJ1-1; D gene unclear. The germline V gene encodes CDR1 MDHEN and CDR2 SYDVKM. The CDR3 length is 11 residues. Trimming removed 8 bases at V and 4 bases at J, with 8 bases between. CDR3 sequence: CASVGSTEAFF. As DNA, the CDR3 is TGTGCCAGCGTCGGGTCCACTGAAGCTTTCTTT. The full variable domain, with the rest looked up from reference TRBV28 and TRBJ1-1, is DVKVTQSSRYLVKRTGEKVFLECVQDMDHENMFWYRQDPGLGLRLIYFSYDVKMKEKGDIPEGYSVSREKKERFSLILESASTNQTSMYLCASVGSTEAFFGQGTRLTVV.

This clonotype has only a few counts. The CDR3 reads CASSPGGFWAYEQYF. The DNA for the CDR3 is TGTGCCAGCAGTCCGGGGGGATTCTGGGCCTACGAGCAGTACTTC. This chain links TRBV28 with TRBJ2-7, with TRBD2 matching 7 bases. This CDR3 spans 15 amino acids. V lost 5 bases and J lost 2; bases outside the gene matches: 9. Looked up from germline, CDR1 is MDHEN and CDR2 is SYDVKM.

This clonotype was recorded many times. V usage is TRBV11-2 and J usage is TRBJ2-5; possible D gene TRBD2, 6 bases. Between the trimmed V and J ends, which lost 5 bases and 5 bases, there was a span of 12 bases. There are 13 residues in the CDR3. Germline CDR1 and CDR2: SGHAT and FQNNGV. CDR3 sequence (DNA): TGTGCCAGCAGCCGGGAGATAGTGGAGACCCAGTACTTC. This encodes CASSREIVETQYF.

This clonotype was observed at least ten times. The rearrangement joins TRBV19 to TRBJ1-1, with D possibly matching TRBD1 (5 bases). The CDR3 is 18 amino acids. Looked up from germline, CDR1 is LNHDA and CDR2 is SQIVND (reference sequence). The V end lost 9 bases, the J end lost 1 base, and 27 bases lay between the germline ends. In DNA form, the CDR3 reads TGTGCCAGCTCTTTCGCTCTGGAGGGGTCGGTCGAGAACACTGAAGCTTTCTTT. It translates to CASSFALEGSVENTEAFF.

This clonotype was seen at least ten times. One end of the junction varies from germline; a read error may be responsible. This rearrangement joins TRBV6-2 or TRBV6-3 to TRBJ2-2, with TRBD1 matching over 11 bases. The length of the CDR3 is 17 residues. Germline V gives CDR1 MNHEY, CDR2 SVGEGT. CDR3 residues: CASSYPGTGGPTGELSF. Here the CDR3 DNA reads TGTGCCAGCAGTTACCCCGGGACAGGGGGACCCACCGGGGAGCTGTCTTTT.

Many counts were recorded for this clonotype. The chain is built from TRBV29-1 and TRBJ2-7; 7 positions agree with TRBD1. The CDR3 sequence is 17 residues long. Unmatched junction bases numbered 14, after V lost 1 base and J lost 2 bases. CDR1 is SQVTM, CDR2 ANQGSEA, per germline. The CDR3 DNA is TGCAGCGTTGAAGGGCCCTTAGATGAGGGGGCGGCCTACGAGCAGTACTTC. Translation gives CSVEGPLDEGAAYEQYF.

There are a few counts of this clonotype. This chain links TRBV6-1 with TRBJ1-1; weak D call: TRBD1 (6 bases). The CDR3 sequence is 13 residues long. V shed 8 bases and J shed 5 bases, with 15 bases lying between them. Germline V lookup: CDR1 MNHNS, CDR2 SASEGT. The CDR3 sequence: CASAQGGFTEAFF. CDR3 DNA sequence: TGTGCCAGCGCCCAAGGGGGATTTACTGAAGCTTTCTTT.

This clonotype appeared many times. The chain has TRBV12-3 or TRBV12-4 and TRBJ2-7, with 7 bases that match TRBD1. The CDR3 is 14 residues long. J gave up 2 bases and V 2 bases, and 3 bases lay outside the gene matches. The CDR3 sequence is CASSLWDSTYEQYF. In nucleotides, the CDR3 is TGTGCCAGCAGTTTATGGGACAGCACCTACGAGCAGTACTTC.

This clonotype was detected ten times or more. The chain recombines TRBV7-2 with TRBJ1-5; D is undetermined. The germline V gene encodes CDR1 SGHTA and CDR2 FQGNSA. Trimming pared 4 bases from V and 0 bases from J, leaving 4 bases between. This CDR3 comprises 13 residues. CDR3 sequence (DNA): TGTGCCAGCAGCTCCTATAGCAATCAGCCCCAGCATTTT. Protein product: CASSSYSNQPQHF. The full variable domain, completed using reference TRBV7-2 and TRBJ1-5, is GAGVSQSPSNKVTEKGKDVELRCDPISGHTALYWYRQSLGQGLEFLIYFQGNSAPDKSGLPSDRFSAERTGGSVSTLTIQRTQQEDSAVYLCASSSYSNQPQHFGDGTRLSIL.

This clonotype occurred many times. This CDR3 reads CASRMGQMANTGELFF. CDR3 DNA sequence: TGTGCCAGCAGAATGGGGCAGATGGCGAACACCGGGGAGCTGTTTTTT. The chain links TRBV5-5 to TRBJ2-2, with D maybe TRBD1 (5 bases). The CDR3 contains 16 residues. In germline, CDR1 is SGHKS, CDR2 YYEKEE (reference sequence). Trimming shortened V by 5 bases and J by 0 bases, and 14 bases separated the two germline ends.

The genes are TRBV28 and TRBJ1-1; D may be TRBD1 (6 bases). Trimming shortened V by 7 bases and J by 6 bases, and 15 bases separated the two germline ends. The CDR3 has 13 amino acids. Germline-derived CDR1 and CDR2 are MDHEN and SYDVKM. This CDR3 is CASTFWDNPEAFF. CDR3 bases: TGTGCCAGCACCTTTTGGGACAACCCTGAAGCTTTCTTT.

J is TRBJ2-7 and V is TRBV20-1; maybe TRBD2 (5 bases). Deletions cut 3 bases from V and 3 bases from J, with 9 bases between. The CDR3 sequence is 12 residues long. Germline lookup yields CDR1 DFQATT and CDR2 SNEGSKA (reference sequence). CDR3 sequence (DNA): TGCAGTGCTAGCGGGATGTTCTACGAGCAGTACTTC. It is translated as CSASGMFYEQYF.

V is TRBV12-3 or TRBV12-4 and J is TRBJ1-1, with a possible D match to TRBD1 (5 bases). The CDR3 consists of 12 residues. Trimming took off 6 bases at V and 2 bases at J, with 7 bases between the two ends. CDR3 coding DNA: TGTGCCAGCAGAGACAGAAACACTGAAGCTTTCTTT. This encodes CASRDRNTEAFF.

The chain employs TRBV9 and TRBJ2-5; D gene uncertain. The CDR3 totals 13 residues. Germline V lookup: CDR1 SGDLS, CDR2 YYNGEE. V was pared by 7 bases and J by 5 bases, with 15 bases between. The CDR3 loop reads CASGREPVETQYF. CDR3 DNA sequence: TGTGCCAGCGGCAGAGAGCCTGTGGAGACCCAGTACTTC.

This clonotype was picked up many times. A much larger clone lies a single base off, so this may be a read error. The chain carries TRBV6-5 and TRBJ2-2; D may correspond to TRBD1 or TRBD2 (5 bases each). Per the germline V gene, CDR1 is MNHEY and CDR2 is SVGAGI. Trimming cost V 7 bases and J 7 bases, with 16 bases left between them. This CDR3 contains 14 residues. CDR3 DNA sequence: TGTGCCAGCAAAAAGGGACGGGTCGACGGGGAGCTGTTTTTT. Protein product: CASKKGRVDGELFF.

Ten or more counts support this clonotype. This rearrangement joins TRBV5-1 to TRBJ2-5; 8 bases align to TRBD2. The CDR3 has 15 amino acids. Per the germline V gene, CDR1 is SGHRS and CDR2 is YFSETQ. Losses at the gene ends were 3 bases for V and 3 bases for J; bases not matched to a gene: 7. The CDR3: CASSSGPRGEETQYF. The DNA of the CDR3 is TGCGCCAGCAGCTCTGGCCCGCGGGGGGAAGAGACCCAGTACTTC.

This clonotype came up many times. The chain links TRBV20-1 to TRBJ2-7; 9 nucleotides align to TRBD2. V lost 6 bases and J lost 4; bases outside the gene matches: 4. The CDR3 is made up of 12 amino acids. Looked up from germline, CDR1 is DFQATT and CDR2 is SNEGSKA (reference sequence). CDR3 loop: CSALAGMYEQYF. CDR3 DNA sequence: TGCAGTGCCCTAGCGGGAATGTACGAGCAGTACTTC.

The chain is built from TRBV12-3 or TRBV12-4 and TRBJ2-7; 9 bases match TRBD2. The CDR3 runs to 14 residues. Trimming cost V 8 bases and J 7 bases; bases outside gene matches: 12. The CDR3 sequence is CASARAGGPVEQYF. Written as DNA, the CDR3 is TGTGCCAGCGCCAGGGCGGGAGGGCCTGTTGAGCAGTACTTC.